This TCR beta chain was found in a study of tumor-infiltrating lymphocytes in primary liver carcinoma. Findings and caveats of the study: Left bulk and unsorted, the samples did not allow CD4+ and CD8+ repertoires to be compared. Tumor-blood pairs (like tumor-adjacent pairs) overlapped less than tumor region pairs did. Tumor samples exhibited a significantly greater top-250-clone fraction than blood samples (p = 0.039).

Turning to this clonotype: Its antigen remains unknown. The CDR3 ends on some other residue instead of the conserved phenylalanine or tryptophan, so this is likely a read error.

Germline DNA was also extracted, and blood RNA was taken from unsorted whole blood. From around 500 ng of total RNA, TCR beta-specific cDNA was reverse-transcribed using a constant-region primer. Three rounds of nested multiplex PCR with slightly modified ARM-PCR produced TCR beta libraries. For around 9 cycles apiece, the opening two PCR rounds ran with TRBV1-TRBV30 forward primers and a C-beta reverse primer. TCRdb re-called the multiplex PCR reads with MiXCR, one entry per CDR3 protein. The sample consists of fewer than 350,000 distinct CDR3 sequences, roughly 60% of them appearing once. V was trimmed by 6 bases and J by 4 bases, leaving 9 bases between them. Germline V gene sequence: CDR1 SQVTM, CDR2 ANQGSEA. This CDR3 has 11 amino acids.

The TCR originated in a man in his forties or fifties with primary liver carcinoma and hepatitis B virus infection. V gene TRBV29-1 combines with J gene TRBJ2-5; tentative D call: TRBD2 (5 bases). The sequenced sample consisted of peripheral blood. The CDR3: CSVVGLETQYV. The DNA for the CDR3 is TGCAGCGTCGTCGGACTAGAGACCCAGTACGTC.